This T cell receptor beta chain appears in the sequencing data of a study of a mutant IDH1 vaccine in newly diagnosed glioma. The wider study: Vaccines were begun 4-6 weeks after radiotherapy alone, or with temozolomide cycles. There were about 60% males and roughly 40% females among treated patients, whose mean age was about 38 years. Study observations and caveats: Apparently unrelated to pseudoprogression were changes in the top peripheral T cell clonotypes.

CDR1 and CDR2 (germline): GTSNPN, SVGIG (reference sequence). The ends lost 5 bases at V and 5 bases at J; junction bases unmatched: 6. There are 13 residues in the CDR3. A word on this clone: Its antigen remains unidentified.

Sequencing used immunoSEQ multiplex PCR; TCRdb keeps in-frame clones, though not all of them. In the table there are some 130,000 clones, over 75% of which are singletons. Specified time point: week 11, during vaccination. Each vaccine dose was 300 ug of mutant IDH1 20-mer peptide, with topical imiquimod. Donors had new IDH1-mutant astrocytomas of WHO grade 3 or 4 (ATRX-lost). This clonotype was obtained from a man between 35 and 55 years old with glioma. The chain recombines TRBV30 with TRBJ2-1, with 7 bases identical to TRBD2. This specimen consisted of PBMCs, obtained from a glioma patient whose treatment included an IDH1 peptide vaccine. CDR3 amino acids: CAWGREQNNEQFF. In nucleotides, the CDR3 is TGTGCCTGGGGGCGGGAGCAAAACAATGAGCAGTTCTTC.